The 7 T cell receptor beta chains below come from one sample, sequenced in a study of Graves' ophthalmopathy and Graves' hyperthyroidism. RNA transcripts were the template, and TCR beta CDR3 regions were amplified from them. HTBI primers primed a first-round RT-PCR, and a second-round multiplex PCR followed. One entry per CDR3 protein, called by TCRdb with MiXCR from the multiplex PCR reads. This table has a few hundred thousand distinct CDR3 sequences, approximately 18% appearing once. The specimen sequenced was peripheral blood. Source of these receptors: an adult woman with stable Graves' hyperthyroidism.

This CDR3 is CASSLRGTSTDTQYF. CDR3 sequence (DNA): TGTGCCAGCAGCTTACGGGGAACTAGCACAGATACGCAGTATTTT. The J gene is TRBJ2-3, the V gene TRBV13; perhaps TRBD2 as D (5 bases). The V gene's germline CDR1 is PRHDT and CDR2 FYEKMQ (reference sequence). V was trimmed by 2 bases and J by 0 bases, leaving 9 bases between them. The CDR3 covers 15 residues.

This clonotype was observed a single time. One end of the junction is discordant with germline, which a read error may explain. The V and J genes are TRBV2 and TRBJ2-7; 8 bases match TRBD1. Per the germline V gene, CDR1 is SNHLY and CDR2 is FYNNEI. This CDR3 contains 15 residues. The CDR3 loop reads CANSWLRDRGNEQYF. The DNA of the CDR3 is TGTGCCAACAGTTGGTTAAGAGACAGGGGTAACGAGCAGTACTTC.

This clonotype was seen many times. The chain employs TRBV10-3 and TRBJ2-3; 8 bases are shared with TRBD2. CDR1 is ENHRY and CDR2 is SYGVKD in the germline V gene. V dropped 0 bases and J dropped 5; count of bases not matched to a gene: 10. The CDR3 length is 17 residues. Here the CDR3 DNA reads TGTGCCATCAGTGAGTCTCAGGGGAAGGGACTAGGAGATACGCAGTATTTT. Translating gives CAISESQGKGLGDTQYF.

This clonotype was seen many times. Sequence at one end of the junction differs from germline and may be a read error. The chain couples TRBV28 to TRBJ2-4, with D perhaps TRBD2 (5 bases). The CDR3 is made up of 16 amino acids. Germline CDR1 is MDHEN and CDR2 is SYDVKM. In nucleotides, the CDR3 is TGTGCCAGCAGCCAGGATCCGGGGAGCCATGAAAACATTAAGTACTTC. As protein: CASSQDPGSHENIKYF. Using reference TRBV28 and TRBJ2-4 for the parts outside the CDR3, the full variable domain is DVKVTQSSRYLVKRTGEKVFLECVQDMDHENMFWYRQDPGLGLRLIYFSYDVKMKEKGDIPEGYSVSREKKERFSLILESASTNQTSMYLCASSQDPGSHENIKYFGAGTRLSVL.

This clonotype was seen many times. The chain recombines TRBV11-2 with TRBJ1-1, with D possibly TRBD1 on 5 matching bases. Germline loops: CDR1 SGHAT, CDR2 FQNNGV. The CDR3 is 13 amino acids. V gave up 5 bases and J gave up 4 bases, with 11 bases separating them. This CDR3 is CASSQERGTEAFF. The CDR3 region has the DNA TGTGCCAGCAGCCAAGAAAGGGGCACTGAAGCTTTCTTT. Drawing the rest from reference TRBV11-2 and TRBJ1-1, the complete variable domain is EAGVAQSPRYKIIEKRQSVAFWCNPISGHATLYWYQQILGQGPKLLIQFQNNGVVDDSQLPKDRFSAERLKGVDSTLKIQPAKLEDSAVYLCASSQERGTEAFFGQGTRLTVV.

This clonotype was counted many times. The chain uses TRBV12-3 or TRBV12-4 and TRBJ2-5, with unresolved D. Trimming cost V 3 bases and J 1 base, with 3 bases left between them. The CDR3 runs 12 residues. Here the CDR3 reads CASSFVQETQYF. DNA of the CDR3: TGTGCCAGCAGTTTTGTCCAAGAGACCCAGTACTTC.

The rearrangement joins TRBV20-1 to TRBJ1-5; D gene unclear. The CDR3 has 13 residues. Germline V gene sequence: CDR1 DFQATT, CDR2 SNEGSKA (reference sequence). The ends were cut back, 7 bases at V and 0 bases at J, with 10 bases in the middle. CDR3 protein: CSVEKGSNQPQHF. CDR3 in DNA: TGCAGTGTTGAGAAGGGTAGCAATCAGCCCCAGCATTTT.